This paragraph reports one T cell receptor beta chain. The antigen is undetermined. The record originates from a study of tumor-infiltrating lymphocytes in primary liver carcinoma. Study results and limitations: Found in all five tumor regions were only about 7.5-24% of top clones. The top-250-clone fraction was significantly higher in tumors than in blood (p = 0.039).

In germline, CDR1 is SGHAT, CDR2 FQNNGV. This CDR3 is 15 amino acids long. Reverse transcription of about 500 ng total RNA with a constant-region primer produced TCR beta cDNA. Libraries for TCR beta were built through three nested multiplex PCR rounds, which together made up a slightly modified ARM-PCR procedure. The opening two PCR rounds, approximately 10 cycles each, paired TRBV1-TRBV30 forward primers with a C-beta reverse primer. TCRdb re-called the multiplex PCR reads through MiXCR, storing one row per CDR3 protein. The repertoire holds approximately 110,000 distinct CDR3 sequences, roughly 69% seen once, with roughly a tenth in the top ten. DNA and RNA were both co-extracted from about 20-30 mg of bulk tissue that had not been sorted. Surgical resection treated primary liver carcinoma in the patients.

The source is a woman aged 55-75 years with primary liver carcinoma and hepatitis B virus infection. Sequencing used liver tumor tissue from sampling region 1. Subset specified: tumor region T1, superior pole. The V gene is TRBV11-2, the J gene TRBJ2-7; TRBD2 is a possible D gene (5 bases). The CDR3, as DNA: TGTCCCAACAGCCCTTGGACTTGCGGAAACTACGAGCAGTACTTC. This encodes CPNSPWTCGNYEQYF.